These 7 T cell receptor beta chains were sequenced from one sample in a study of blood T cell repertoires in COVID-19. Assay: immunoSEQ multiplex PCR; the TCRdb copy retains only in-frame clones and omits some. The profile shows roughly 150,000 clones, around four fifths of them singletons. The sample consisted of peripheral blood. These TCRs come from a woman aged 80 or over with COVID-19, enrolled during active disease.

This clone appeared once. The CDR3 is CASRSVTGLATDTQYF. The DNA of the CDR3 is TGTGCCAGCAGGAGCGTGACGGGACTAGCAACAGATACGCAGTATTTT. The chain is built from TRBV28 and TRBJ2-3; TRBD2 matches at 9 bases. Germline CDR1 and CDR2: MDHEN and SYDVKM. This CDR3 is built from 16 residues. The junction had 10 bases not matched to a gene; V was cut back by 6 bases and J by 3 bases.

The chain recombines TRBV7-2 with TRBJ1-1; the match to TRBD1 covers 8 bases. This CDR3 has 12 amino acids. In germline, CDR1 is SGHTA, CDR2 FQGNSA. Losses at the gene ends were 4 bases for V and 11 bases for J; bases not matched to a gene: 6. The CDR3 nucleotides read TGTGCCAGCAGCTCCCAGGGGGCGGCGGCTTTCTTT. Encoded protein: CASSSQGAAAFF.

This chain uses TRBV27 with TRBJ2-7; the D is unclear. V lost 5 bases and J lost 7, with 18 bases in between. The CDR3 spans 14 residues. The germline CDR1 and CDR2 sequences are MNHEY and SMNVEV (reference sequence). The CDR3, as DNA: TGTGCCAGCAGTCCAAACGGTCCGCGGTGGGAGCAGTACTTC. This codes for CASSPNGPRWEQYF.

The chain employs TRBV2 and TRBJ1-1, with TRBD1 matching over 8 bases. CDR1 is SNHLY, CDR2 FYNNEI, per germline. After removal of 6 bases from V and 10 bases from J, the junction contained 7 bases not matched to a gene. The CDR3 covers 12 residues. This CDR3 is CASRDRVPRAFF. CDR3 DNA sequence: TGTGCCAGCAGGGACAGGGTACCACGAGCTTTCTTT.

This clone was found once. The chain joins TRBV3-1 (or the pseudogene TRBV3-2) to TRBJ2-5; the match to TRBD2 covers 10 bases. With V trimmed by 8 bases and J by 3 bases, 3 bases remained unmatched. The CDR3 sequence is 13 residues long. Germline V gene data show CDR1 as LGHDT and CDR2 as YNNKEL (reference sequence). The CDR3 DNA sequence: TGTGCCAGCGGACTAGCGGCAGAAGAGACCCAGTACTTC. Residues: CASGLAAEETQYF.

The gene calls are TRBV19 and TRBJ1-1; no clear D gene. Trimming stripped 7 bases from V and 1 base from J, with 10 bases between. Germline V lookup: CDR1 LNHDA, CDR2 SQIVND (reference sequence). There are 13 residues in the CDR3. The CDR3 DNA is TGTGCCAGTAAGTACCGGGGGAACACTGAAGCTTTCTTT. Amino acid sequence: CASKYRGNTEAFF.

The chain is built from TRBV27 and TRBJ2-2; a possible D gene is TRBD1 (6 bases). The CDR3 totals 19 residues. Trimming pared 3 bases from V and 2 bases from J, leaving 22 bases between. Germline CDR1 is MNHEY and CDR2 is SMNVEV (reference sequence). The CDR3 loop reads CASSFGRNLRGLNTGELFF. The CDR3 DNA is TGTGCCAGCAGTTTCGGACGAAACCTCAGGGGCCTTAACACCGGGGAGCTGTTTTTT.